This T cell receptor (beta chain) comes out of a study of blood T cell repertoires in COVID-19. Using immunoSEQ multiplex PCR, the repertoire was profiled, and TCRdb retains in-frame clones only, with some absent. The sample records about 250,000 clones, about 86% being singletons. V lost 0 bases and J lost 4; bases outside the gene matches: 12. Germline assignment: CDR1 LNHDA and CDR2 SQIVND (reference sequence). The CDR3 sequence is 20 residues long. Sequencing was carried out using peripheral blood. This clonotype originated in a man in his forties with active or convalescent COVID-19. The chain couples TRBV19 to TRBJ2-3, with 14 bases lining up with TRBD2. The CDR3 DNA is TGTGCCAGTAGTATAGATTTGTCCGGGACTAGCGGGGGAGTAGCAGATACGCAGTATTTT. Its protein is CASSIDLSGTSGGVADTQYF.